This T cell receptor (beta chain) is from a study of shared clonotypes between healthy human individuals. Study-wide background: Each donor contributed plates that comprised three CD4 naive, three CD4 memory, two CD8 naive and one CD8 memory.

This table comes from immunoSEQ multiplex PCR, and its TCRdb copy is limited to in-frame clones, with some not included. The sample records 2 million to 2.5 million clones, 80% to 95% being singletons. Study outcomes and limitations: Memory subsets generally showed smaller estimated richness than naive subsets did. When naive CD4 clonotypes were compared across a few donors, about 4.8% were shared.

Germline V lookup: CDR1 SGHAT, CDR2 FQDESV (reference sequence). The junction had 10 bases not matched to a gene; V was cut back by 5 bases and J by 4 bases. This CDR3 comprises 16 residues. Worth noting for this clone: What it binds is unknown.

The receptor's source is a man aged 18 to 29 in good health. Some clones in this sample may be carry-over from other donors' samples. Sample: naive CD4+ T cells from PBMCs. Subset noted: CD45RA+ positively selected. The chain combines TRBV11-1 with TRBJ2-5, with 10 bases fitting TRBD2. CDR3 sequence reads: CASSHRLAGNIETQYF. The CDR3, as DNA: TGTGCCAGCAGCCATAGACTAGCGGGTAACATAGAGACCCAGTACTTC.